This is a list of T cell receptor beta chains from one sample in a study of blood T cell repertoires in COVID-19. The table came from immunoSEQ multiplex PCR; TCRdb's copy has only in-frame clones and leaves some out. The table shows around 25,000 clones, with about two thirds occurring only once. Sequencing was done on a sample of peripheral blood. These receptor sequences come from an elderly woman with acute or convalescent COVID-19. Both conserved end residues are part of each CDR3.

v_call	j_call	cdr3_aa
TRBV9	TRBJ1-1	CASSALTQGFSWEAFF
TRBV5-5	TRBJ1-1	CASSPIETGLVFF
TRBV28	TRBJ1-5	CASAWGGGQPQHF
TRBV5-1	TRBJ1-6	CASSLMGDPNSPLHF
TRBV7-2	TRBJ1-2	CASSLERGPYYGYTF
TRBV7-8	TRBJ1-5	CASSLRGAVGNQPQHF
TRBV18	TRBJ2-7	CASSPGTGGREQYF
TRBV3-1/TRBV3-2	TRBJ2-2	CASSHSQAGELFF
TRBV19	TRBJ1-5	CASRPLTGNNQPQHF
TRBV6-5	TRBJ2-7	CASTGTGGAYEQYF
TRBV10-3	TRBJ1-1	CAISRDRGISTEAFF
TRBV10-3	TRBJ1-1	CAITENPQDTEAFF
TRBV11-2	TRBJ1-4	CASSLGGRNEKLFF
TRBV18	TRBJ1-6	CASSPEGALNSPLHF
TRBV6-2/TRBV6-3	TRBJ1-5	CASSSISGRGNQPQHF
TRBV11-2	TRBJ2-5	CASTTTGVRETQYF
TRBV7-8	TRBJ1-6	CASSRQDNSPLHF
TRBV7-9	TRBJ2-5	CASSLGLAQETQYF
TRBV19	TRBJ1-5	CASSTQGNNQPQHF
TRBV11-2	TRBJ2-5	CASSSRTGGSETQYF
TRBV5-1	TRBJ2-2	CASRLGGAGELFF
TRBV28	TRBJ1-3	CASSFPGQVINTIYF
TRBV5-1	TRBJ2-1	CASSLAASGNNEQFF
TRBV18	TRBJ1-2	CASSPPVTRVEGYTF
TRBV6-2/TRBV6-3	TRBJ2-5	CASSHPRTSGGAQYF
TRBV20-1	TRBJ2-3	CSASTSGNGADTQYF
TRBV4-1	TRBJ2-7	CASSQGDSSYEQYF
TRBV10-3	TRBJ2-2	CAISENRGTDKAGELFF
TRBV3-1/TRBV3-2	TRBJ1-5	CASSMGGQPQHF
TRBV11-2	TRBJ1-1	CASSQGGWNTEAFF
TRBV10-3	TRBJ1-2	CAISESPDRGAYGYTF
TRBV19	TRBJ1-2	CASINQGGGFYGYTF
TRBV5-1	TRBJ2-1	CASSFRVPNEQFF
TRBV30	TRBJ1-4	CAWSVWGGTNEKLFF
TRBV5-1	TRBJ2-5	CASSSGPAGYQETQYF
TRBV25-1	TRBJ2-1	CASRLAGYNEQFF
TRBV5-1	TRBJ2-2	CASSWTGVTGELFF
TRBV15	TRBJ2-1	CATSRDLAGGRGNEQFF
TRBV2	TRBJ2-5	CASTRGARETQYF
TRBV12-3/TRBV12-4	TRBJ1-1	CASIQGLNTEAFF
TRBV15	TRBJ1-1	CATSRDLGTYTEAFF
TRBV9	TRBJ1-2	CASSQTGVGYTF
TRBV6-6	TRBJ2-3	CASSYSTRDTQYF
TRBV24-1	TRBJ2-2	CATSDLPPGDTGELFF
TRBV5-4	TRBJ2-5	CASSATGGETQYF
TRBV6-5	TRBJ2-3	CASRVTSGTDTQYF
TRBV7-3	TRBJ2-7	CASSLNREYEQYF
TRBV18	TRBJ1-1	CASSPGRNTEAFF
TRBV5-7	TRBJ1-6	CASSFRTDNSPLHF
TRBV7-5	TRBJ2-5	CARSATGSRETQYF
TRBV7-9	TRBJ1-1	CASSRLSPNTEAFF
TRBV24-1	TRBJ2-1	CATSLNALSEQFF
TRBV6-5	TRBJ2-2	CASSRGRSNTGELFF
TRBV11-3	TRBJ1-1	CASSSVQGTEAFF
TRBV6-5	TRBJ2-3	CASSYSGAVTDTQYF